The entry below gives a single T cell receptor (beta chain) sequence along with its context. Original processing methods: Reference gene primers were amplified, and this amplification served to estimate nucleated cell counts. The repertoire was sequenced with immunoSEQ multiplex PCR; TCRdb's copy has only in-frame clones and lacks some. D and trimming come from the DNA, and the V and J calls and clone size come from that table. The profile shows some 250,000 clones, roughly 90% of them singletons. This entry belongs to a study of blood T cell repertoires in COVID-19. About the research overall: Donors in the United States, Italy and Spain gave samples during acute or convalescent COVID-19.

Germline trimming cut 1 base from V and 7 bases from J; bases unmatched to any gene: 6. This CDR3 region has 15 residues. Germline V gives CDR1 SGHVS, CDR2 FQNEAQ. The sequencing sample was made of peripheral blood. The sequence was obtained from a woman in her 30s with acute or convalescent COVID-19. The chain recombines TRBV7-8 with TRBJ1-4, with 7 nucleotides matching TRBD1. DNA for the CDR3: TGTGCCAGCAGCTTAGGACAGGGTCTCGGTGAAAAACTGTTTTTT. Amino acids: CASSLGQGLGEKLFF.